Each of the 22 T cell receptor beta chains below was sequenced from the same sample in a study of CD8+CD57+ T cells in acquired aplastic anemia. Patients sequenced had flow cytometry evidence of CD8+CD57+ cell expansion. Genomic DNA, the template, was used for profiling of the TCR beta VDJ and CDR3. Each CDR3 protein gets one entry after TCRdb re-called the reads with MiXCR. This table holds roughly 160,000 distinct CDR3 sequences, 71% found once. Sequencing was carried out using sorted CD4+, CD8+, or CD8+CD57+ T cells (not recorded which) from PBMCs. These receptors came from a human donor with aplastic anemia.

The DNA of the CDR3 is TGTGCCAGCAGCCCGTGGCGAGGGGTGGGAGAGACCCAGTACTTC. Its protein product is CASSPWRGVGETQYF. V usage is TRBV9 and J usage is TRBJ2-5; D is tentatively TRBD1 or TRBD2 (5 bases each). Germline V gene lookup returns CDR1 SGDLS and CDR2 YYNGEE. Trimming cost V 4 bases and J 4 bases, with 17 bases left between them. The CDR3 is 15 amino acids.

The J gene is TRBJ2-7, the V gene TRBV7-9, with TRBD1 matching over 8 bases. The germline CDR1 and CDR2 sequences are SEHNR and FQNEAQ (reference sequence). CDR3 length: 14 residues. Unmatched junction bases numbered 7, after V lost 5 bases and J lost 4 bases. The CDR3 protein is CASSTDRGRYEQYF. CDR3 sequence (DNA): TGTGCCAGCAGCACCGACAGGGGCCGGTACGAGCAGTACTTC.

This clonotype showed up many times. The gene calls are TRBV2 and TRBJ1-5, with a tentative D call TRBD1 (5 bases). The germline CDR1 and CDR2 sequences are SNHLY and FYNNEI. V was cut by 7 bases and J by 6 bases, with 13 bases left in between. The length of the CDR3 is 13 residues. CDR3 coding DNA: TGTGCCAGCACTGAGCCCGGGGGTCAGCCCCAGCATTTT. This translates into CASTEPGGQPQHF.

The chain joins TRBV20-1 to TRBJ2-1; D gene unclear. The V gene's germline CDR1 is DFQATT and CDR2 SNEGSKA (reference sequence). The CDR3 is made up of 10 amino acids. Trimming removed 5 bases from V and 6 bases from J, with 5 bases in between. The CDR3 is CSADRNEQFF. The CDR3, as DNA: TGCAGTGCTGACCGCAATGAGCAGTTCTTC.

The rearrangement links TRBV20-1 to TRBJ2-5; D might be TRBD1 (6 bases). The ends were cut back, 6 bases at V and 2 bases at J, with 22 bases in the middle. CDR3 size: 16 residues. Germline-derived CDR1 and CDR2 are DFQATT and SNEGSKA (reference sequence). This chain's CDR3 is CSARLAGQRYQETQYF. The CDR3 DNA sequence: TGCAGTGCCCGACTCGCTGGACAGCGATATCAAGAGACCCAGTACTTC.

The count of this clonotype is one. The V gene is TRBV12-3 or TRBV12-4, the J gene TRBJ2-7; the D is unclear. With 1 base removed from V and 3 bases from J, the gap between germline ends came to 10 bases. The CDR3 runs to 14 residues. CDR3 amino acids: CASSLDADYYEQYF. Here the CDR3 DNA reads TGTGCCAGCAGTTTAGATGCAGATTACTACGAGCAGTACTTC.

The V gene is TRBV7-3, the J gene TRBJ1-3; TRBD1 might be the D (6 bases). V gave up 5 bases and J gave up 4 bases, with 15 bases separating them. The CDR3 sequence is 15 residues long. Germline V lookup: CDR1 SGHTA, CDR2 FQGTGA. This CDR3 is CASSAQQGGGNTIYF. The CDR3 nucleotides are TGTGCCAGCAGCGCCCAACAGGGTGGAGGAAACACCATATATTTT.

CDR3 sequence reads: CATSGGPGALDEQYF. The CDR3, as DNA: TGTGCCACCAGTGGAGGACCCGGGGCGTTGGACGAGCAGTACTTC. The chain combines TRBV24-1 with TRBJ2-7, with D perhaps given as TRBD1 or TRBD2 (5 bases each). V lost 5 bases and J lost 5, with 18 bases in between. Germline V CDR1 and CDR2: KGHDR, SFDVKD. The CDR3 covers 15 residues.

This clonotype was detected once. This rearrangement joins TRBV7-2 to TRBJ2-5; TRBD2 is a possible D gene (6 bases). Germline V gives CDR1 SGHTA, CDR2 FQGNSA. V lost 5 bases and J lost 5, with 15 bases in between. This CDR3 spans 14 amino acids. The chain's CDR3 is CASSPNGGGETQYF. CDR3 sequence (DNA): TGTGCCAGCAGCCCGAACGGGGGTGGGGAGACCCAGTACTTC.

The chain is built from TRBV24-1 and TRBJ2-7; 9 bases map to TRBD2. CDR1 KGHDR and CDR2 SFDVKD come from the germline V gene. The CDR3 is 15 residues long. The CDR3 loop is CAPRWLAGYSYEQYF. CDR3 bases: TGTGCTCCAAGGTGGCTAGCGGGGTACTCCTACGAGCAGTACTTC.

This clonotype was recorded a few times. The chain employs TRBV29-1 and TRBJ1-2; 10 bases are shared with TRBD1. Germline-derived CDR1 and CDR2 are SQVTM and ANQGSEA. V was pared by 7 bases and J by 2 bases, with 4 bases of the junction left unmatched. CDR3 length equals 13 residues. CDR3 sequence reads: CSATGGTNYGYTF. Written as DNA, the CDR3 is TGCAGCGCGACAGGGGGCACGAACTATGGCTACACCTTC.

The V gene is TRBV19, the J gene TRBJ1-4, with D possibly being TRBD1 (5 bases). The CDR3 loop spans 15 amino acids. V was clipped by 3 bases and J by 0 bases, with 8 bases between them. Germline lookup yields CDR1 LNHDA and CDR2 SQIVND (reference sequence). CDR3 loop: CASSIPQATNEKLFF. The CDR3, as DNA: TGTGCCAGTAGTATCCCACAGGCAACTAATGAAAAACTGTTTTTT.

With respect to this clonotype: A junction boundary mismatches the germline segment, possibly from a read error. The rearrangement joins TRBV24-1 to TRBJ2-5; D perhaps matches TRBD2 (6 bases). Germline V lookup: CDR1 KGHDR, CDR2 SFDVKD. This CDR3 has 15 residues. Written as DNA, the CDR3 is TGTGCCATCAGTGATACCGGGAGCCGACAAGAGACCCAGTACTTC. Translation: CAISDTGSRQETQYF.

This chain connects TRBV2 to TRBJ2-5; 12 bases map to TRBD2. The CDR3 sequence is 15 residues long. Per the germline V gene, CDR1 is SNHLY and CDR2 is FYNNEI. V trimming: 6 bases; J trimming: 2 bases; junction bases outside the gene matches: 4. Written as DNA, the CDR3 is TGTGCCAGCAGACGACTAGCGGGGGCACAAGAGACCCAGTACTTC. Its translation is CASRRLAGAQETQYF.

The genes are TRBV7-9 and TRBJ2-1; D is perhaps TRBD1 or TRBD2 (6 bases each). The CDR3 covers 16 residues. CDR1 and CDR2 from the germline V gene are SEHNR and FQNEAQ (reference sequence). V was shortened by 5 bases and J by 3 bases, with 17 bases between the two germline ends. In DNA form, the CDR3 reads TGTGCCAGCAGCCCATCTACAGGGAGGAACTACAATGAGCAGTTCTTC. Translating it yields CASSPSTGRNYNEQFF.

This clonotype was recorded a few times. This chain links TRBV20-1 with TRBJ2-1; 8 bases fit TRBD2. The CDR3 covers 14 residues. The J segment lost 8 bases and the V segment lost 0 bases, leaving 6 bases of the junction unmatched. The germline gives CDR1 DFQATT, CDR2 SNEGSKA (reference sequence). CDR3 nucleotides: TGCAGTGCTAGAGATCTCGGGAGGGCCGATGAGCAGTTCTTC. Amino acids: CSARDLGRADEQFF.

This chain joins TRBV2 and TRBJ1-6, with TRBD1 matching 9 bases. This CDR3 is 15 amino acids long. V gave up 7 bases and J gave up 5 bases; unmatched junction bases: 6. CDR1 and CDR2 (germline): SNHLY, FYNNEI. CDR3 amino acids: CASMGQGTNNSPLHF. CDR3 coding DNA: TGTGCCAGCATGGGACAGGGTACTAATAATTCACCCCTCCACTTT.

J is TRBJ2-7 and V is TRBV5-6; 9 nucleotides agree with TRBD1. Trimming removed 6 bases from V and 5 bases from J; junction bases left unmatched: 9. CDR3 length: 14 residues. The germline CDR1 and CDR2 sequences are SGHDT and YYEEEE. The CDR3 region is CASKDGDRVHEQYF. The DNA of the CDR3 is TGTGCCAGCAAGGACGGGGACAGGGTCCACGAGCAGTACTTC.

CDR3 nucleotides: TGTGCCAGCAGTGACTCAGTGGGATCCAATTCACCCCTCCACTTT. This translates into CASSDSVGSNSPLHF. The V gene is TRBV25-1, the J gene TRBJ1-6, with D hard to call. The V and J ends lost 3 bases and 7 bases respectively, with 13 bases between them. The CDR3 sequence is 15 residues long. In germline, CDR1 is MGHDK, CDR2 SYGVNS.

The chain joins TRBV20-1 to TRBJ2-3; TRBD2 aligns across 8 bases. V shed 2 bases and J 5 bases; nucleotides not matched to a gene: 9. Germline V gene sequence: CDR1 DFQATT, CDR2 SNEGSKA (reference sequence). The CDR3 runs 15 residues. DNA of the CDR3: TGCAGTGCTAGACGAAGCGGGAGCCATGGAGATACGCAGTATTTT. The encoded protein is CSARRSGSHGDTQYF.

This clonotype appeared a few times. The J gene is TRBJ2-7, the V gene TRBV7-3; weak D call: TRBD2 (6 bases). Germline-derived CDR1 and CDR2 are SGHTA and FQGTGA. V lost 5 bases and J lost 5, with 13 bases in between. The CDR3 length is 13 residues. CDR3 nucleotides: TGTGCCAGCAGCCGCCTAGCGTTCCACGAGCAGTACTTC. Its translation is CASSRLAFHEQYF.

The V gene is TRBV2, the J gene TRBJ1-5; 9 bases agree with TRBD1. This CDR3 comprises 14 residues. The germline CDR1 and CDR2 sequences are SNHLY and FYNNEI. Trimming took 6 bases from V and 5 from J; bases not matched to a gene: 5. CDR3 coding DNA: TGTGCCAGCAGCCGAACAGGGGGCCATCAGCCCCAGCATTTT. Encoded protein: CASSRTGGHQPQHF. The full variable domain, completed using reference TRBV2 and TRBJ1-5, is EPEVTQTPSHQVTQMGQEVILRCVPISNHLYFYWYRQILGQKVEFLVSFYNNEISEKSEIFDDQFSVERPDGSNFTLKIRSTKLEDSAMYFCASSRTGGHQPQHFGDGTRLSIL.